Below are 27 T cell receptor beta chains sequenced from a single sample in a study of T cell repertoires in cytomegalovirus infection. TCRdb reprocessed the reads with MiXCR, giving one entry per CDR3 protein. This table has about 250,000 distinct CDR3 sequences, about 5.9% appearing once. What was sequenced was PBMCs. These receptors were obtained from a human donor in good health (CMV status not recorded). Some clones in this sample may be carry-over from other donors' samples.

The chain couples TRBV12-3 or TRBV12-4 to TRBJ1-1, with 7 nucleotides matching TRBD1. CDR3 size: 14 residues. J gave up 8 bases and V 6 bases, and 12 bases lay outside the gene matches. The CDR3: CASSYGQEGWEAFF. CDR3 coding DNA: TGTGCCAGCAGCTACGGACAGGAAGGTTGGGAAGCTTTCTTT.

This clonotype has at least ten counts. This chain connects TRBV4-1 to TRBJ1-2; 10 bases map to TRBD1. The CDR3 is made up of 14 amino acids. Germline CDR1 is MGHRA and CDR2 is YSYEKL. V was pared by 8 bases and J by 2 bases, with 5 bases of the junction left unmatched. DNA of the CDR3: TGCGCCAGCCGCCTGACAGGGGGCAACTATGGCTACACCTTC. This encodes CASRLTGGNYGYTF.

This clonotype was seen many times. The chain links TRBV7-2 to TRBJ1-2, with D maybe TRBD1 (5 bases). In germline, CDR1 is SGHTA, CDR2 FQGNSA. The CDR3 extends over 14 amino acids. The V gene lost 1 base and the J gene lost 4 bases, with 10 bases spanning the gap. Written as DNA, the CDR3 is TGTGCCAGCAGCTTAGTTCAGGGAAGCTATGGCTACACCTTC. As protein: CASSLVQGSYGYTF.

This clonotype was found a few times. The genes are TRBV7-3 and TRBJ1-2; 7 bases map to TRBD1. With V trimmed by 2 bases and J by 9 bases, 12 bases remained unmatched. Germline V gives CDR1 SGHTA, CDR2 FQGTGA. The CDR3 covers 15 residues. The CDR3, as DNA: TGTGCCAGCAGCTTACTCCAGGGGGGATCCGTAAGCTACACCTTC. It is translated as CASSLLQGGSVSYTF.

This clonotype was observed at least ten times. The gene calls are TRBV7-2 and TRBJ2-7; possible D gene TRBD2, 5 bases. Germline CDR1 reads SGHTA; CDR2 reads FQGNSA. V was cut by 4 bases and J by 3 bases, with 10 bases left in between. CDR3 length equals 13 residues. The CDR3 nucleotides read TGTGCCAGCAGCTACGGGATCCTCTACGAGCAGTACTTC. Amino acid sequence: CASSYGILYEQYF.

In this sample, this clonotype turned up many times. V usage is TRBV5-8 and J usage is TRBJ1-5; unclear D gene. Trimming took off 6 bases at V and 4 bases at J, with 11 bases between the two ends. CDR3 length: 13 residues. CDR1 is SGHTS, CDR2 YDEGEE, per germline. For the CDR3, the DNA is TGTGCCAGCACCCAGTTCGGTAATCAGCCCCAGCATTTT. It codes for CASTQFGNQPQHF.

This clonotype has ten or more counts. The V call is TRBV7-6, the J call TRBJ2-1; 9 nucleotides agree with TRBD1. Trimming cost V 1 base and J 8 bases; bases outside gene matches: 9. The germline gives CDR1 SGHVS, CDR2 FNYEAQ. The CDR3 is made up of 16 amino acids. CDR3 protein: CASSLVGDRVCHEQFF. CDR3 nucleotide sequence: TGTGCCAGCAGCTTAGTAGGGGACAGGGTATGCCATGAGCAGTTCTTC.

In its sample, this clonotype was seen many times. This chain joins TRBV7-7 and TRBJ2-1, with 11 positions matching TRBD2. The germline gives CDR1 SSHAT, CDR2 FNYEAQ (reference sequence). Trimming took 2 bases from V and 2 from J; bases not matched to a gene: 2. This CDR3 is 16 amino acids long. The CDR3 protein is CASSLSSGGAYNEQFF. The CDR3 DNA reads as TGTGCCAGCAGCTTAAGTAGCGGGGGGGCCTACAATGAGCAGTTCTTC.

This clonotype was counted many times. The chain is built from TRBV12-3 or TRBV12-4 and TRBJ1-2; no firm D call. This CDR3 is 12 amino acids long. V shed 6 bases and J shed 8 bases, with 13 bases lying between them. CDR3 nucleotide sequence: TGTGCCAGCAGCCGGCCGGGTGGGGGCTACACCTTC. Translation gives CASSRPGGGYTF.

This clonotype was counted a few times. The V gene is TRBV5-1, the J gene TRBJ2-3; 9 positions agree with TRBD1. The CDR3 contains 15 residues. Per germline, CDR1 SGHRS and CDR2 YFSETQ. The trim removed 3 bases at V and 5 bases at J, leaving 7 bases unmatched. Written as DNA, the CDR3 is TGCGCCAGCAGCTCCCTGGGACAGGGATTAGATACGCAGTATTTT. Its protein product is CASSSLGQGLDTQYF. Complete variable domain (other parts from reference TRBV5-1 and TRBJ2-3): KAGVTQTPRYLIKTRGQQVTLSCSPISGHRSVSWYQQTPGQGLQFLFEYFSETQRNKGNFPGRFSGRQFSNSRSEMNVSTLELGDSALYLCASSSLGQGLDTQYFGPGTRLTVL.

In this sample, this clonotype turned up many times. This CDR3 reads CASSRQGWDEQYF. CDR3 coding DNA: TGTGCCAGTAGTCGCCAGGGGTGGGACGAGCAGTACTTC. This chain connects TRBV19 to TRBJ2-7; D perhaps matches TRBD1 (6 bases). The CDR3 has 13 residues. The germline V and J ends were trimmed by 5 bases and 5 bases, with 13 bases remaining between them. Germline V gene sequence: CDR1 LNHDA, CDR2 SQIVND (reference sequence).

This clonotype was counted ten times or more. The genes are TRBV11-2 and TRBJ2-5; 10 nucleotides agree with TRBD2. From germline, CDR1 is SGHAT and CDR2 FQNNGV. There are 16 residues in the CDR3. Germline trimming cut 5 bases from V and 5 bases from J; bases unmatched to any gene: 11. In nucleotides, the CDR3 is TGTGCCAGCAGCCGACAGCGGGGGGGCCCGGGGGAGACCCAGTACTTC. It codes for CASSRQRGGPGETQYF.

The chain recombines TRBV25-1 with TRBJ1-2, with a possible D match to TRBD1 (6 bases). The CDR3 length is 13 residues. Deletions cut 1 base from V and 8 bases from J, with 11 bases between. From germline, CDR1 is MGHDK and CDR2 SYGVNS. CDR3 sequence: CASSESRTEGYTF. The CDR3 DNA is TGTGCCAGCAGTGAATCCCGGACAGAGGGCTACACCTTC.

This clonotype was seen at least ten times. The chain carries TRBV6-2 or TRBV6-3 and TRBJ1-5; no reliable D call. CDR1 is MNHEY, CDR2 SVGEGT, per germline. V shed 6 bases and J shed 6 bases, with 12 bases lying between them. There are 13 residues in the CDR3. CDR3 in amino acids: CASSLASGQPQHF. In DNA, the CDR3 is TGTGCCAGCAGCCTCGCTTCTGGTCAGCCCCAGCATTTT.

The V gene is TRBV12-3 or TRBV12-4, the J gene TRBJ2-2; tentatively, D is TRBD2 (6 bases). The CDR3 is 17 amino acids. Trimming stripped 7 bases from V and 6 bases from J, with 24 bases between. The CDR3 DNA reads as TGTGCCAGCACCGCTTCCCACGGGACTCGCCAAGCCGGGGAGCTGTTTTTT. It encodes CASTASHGTRQAGELFF.

The rearrangement uses TRBV20-1 and TRBJ2-3, with 10 bases aligning to TRBD2. CDR3 size: 15 residues. Germline V gives CDR1 DFQATT, CDR2 SNEGSKA (reference sequence). V lost 6 bases and J lost 3; bases outside the gene matches: 9. CDR3 DNA sequence: TGCAGTGCGGGGGCCGGGACTAGCGCGACAGATACGCAGTATTTT. Translating gives CSAGAGTSATDTQYF.

This clonotype was seen repeatedly, ten times or more. The rearrangement uses TRBV12-3 or TRBV12-4 and TRBJ2-3; no definite D call. Between the trimmed V and J ends, which lost 4 bases and 0 bases, there was a span of 5 bases. This CDR3 spans 13 amino acids. This chain's CDR3 is CASSSQSTDTQYF. The CDR3 bases are TGTGCCAGCAGTTCGCAAAGCACAGATACGCAGTATTTT.

This clonotype appeared many times. V is TRBV7-2 and J is TRBJ2-3; 7 bases align to TRBD2. CDR1 is SGHTA and CDR2 is FQGNSA in the germline V gene. The CDR3 contains 15 residues. V lost 0 bases to trimming and J lost 8 bases; unmatched junction nucleotides: 8. CDR3 sequence reads: CASSLANPGEGTQYF. The CDR3 DNA follows: TGTGCCAGCAGCTTAGCTAACCCCGGGGAGGGTACGCAGTATTTT.

This clonotype was seen at least ten times. This chain links TRBV29-1 with TRBJ1-5; D unresolved. The CDR3 runs 12 residues. V lost 4 bases, J lost 3 bases, and 7 bases lay in between. In germline, CDR1 is SQVTM, CDR2 ANQGSEA. CDR3 in amino acids: CSVGAVNQPQHF. CDR3 nucleotides: TGCAGCGTTGGGGCAGTCAATCAGCCCCAGCATTTT. Based on the CDR3 plus reference TRBV29-1 and TRBJ1-5, the full variable domain is SAVISQKPSRDICQRGTSLTIQCQVDSQVTMMFWYRQQPGQSLTLIATANQGSEATYESGFVIDKFPISRPNLTFSTLTVSNMSPEDSSIYLCSVGAVNQPQHFGDGTRLSIL.

At least ten counts were recorded for this clonotype. CDR3 in DNA: TGTGCCAGTAGTATACGGACTGGACAGGGGGTTGCACCCCTCCACTTT. Translating it yields CASSIRTGQGVAPLHF. The V call is TRBV19, the J call TRBJ1-6; TRBD1 matches 10 bases. The V segment lost 2 bases and the J segment 11 bases; nucleotides outside the gene matches: 9. The CDR3 is made up of 16 amino acids. The germline gives CDR1 LNHDA, CDR2 SQIVND (reference sequence).

The sample holds many counts of this clonotype. DNA for the CDR3: TGTGCCAGCAGGCTGGGGACTAGCCCTAAAAACATTCAGTACTTC. Amino acids: CASRLGTSPKNIQYF. J is TRBJ2-4 and V is TRBV6-1; 9 bases align to TRBD2. CDR1 is MNHNS, CDR2 SASEGT, per germline. The CDR3 is 15 amino acids. The V gene end was trimmed by 6 bases and the J gene end by 4 bases; junction bases not matched to a gene: 7.

This clonotype was detected many times. This chain joins TRBV6-2 or TRBV6-3 and TRBJ2-1; D remains unclear. The ends were cut back, 5 bases at V and 12 bases at J, with 11 bases in the middle. Germline V gives CDR1 MNHEY, CDR2 SVGEGT. The CDR3 consists of 11 residues. The CDR3 region is CASSDLDLQFF. In DNA, the CDR3 is TGTGCCAGCAGTGACCTAGATCTGCAGTTCTTC.

This clonotype came up many times. This chain joins TRBV5-1 and TRBJ2-3, with TRBD2 matching 10 bases. CDR1 and CDR2 (germline): SGHRS, YFSETQ. The CDR3 has 15 amino acids. The V and J ends lost 1 base and 2 bases, in that order; junction bases with no gene match: 1. CDR3 amino acids: CASSLTSGVTDTQYF. In nucleotides, the CDR3 is TGCGCCAGCAGCTTGACTAGCGGGGTCACAGATACGCAGTATTTT.

This clonotype was seen a few times. The chain employs TRBV29-1 and TRBJ2-2; no reliable D call. CDR1 and CDR2 (germline): SQVTM, ANQGSEA. This CDR3 has 13 residues. Trimming shortened V by 7 bases and J by 6 bases, and 15 bases separated the two germline ends. This chain's CDR3 is CSAALNRAGELFF. Written as DNA, the CDR3 is TGCAGCGCGGCTCTAAACAGAGCCGGGGAGCTGTTTTTT.

This clonotype has ten or more counts. The chain's CDR3 is CASSDLDRGAFF. For the CDR3, the DNA is TGTGCCAGCAGTGATCTGGACAGGGGAGCTTTCTTT. The V gene is TRBV2, the J gene TRBJ1-1; 9 nucleotides align to TRBD1. Germline CDR1 SNHLY, CDR2 FYNNEI. Losses at the gene ends were 3 bases for V and 10 bases for J; bases not matched to a gene: 3. The CDR3 has 12 residues.

This clonotype was picked up many times. The chain joins TRBV7-2 to TRBJ1-3, with D maybe TRBD1 (6 bases). CDR1 is SGHTA and CDR2 is FQGNSA in the germline V gene. The ends were cut back, 4 bases at V and 0 bases at J, with 13 bases in the middle. This CDR3 spans 16 amino acids. The CDR3 loop is CASSSGGGVSGNTIYF. In DNA, the CDR3 is TGTGCCAGCAGCTCAGGAGGGGGAGTCTCTGGAAACACCATATATTTT.

In this sample, this clonotype turned up many times. The chain couples TRBV7-3 to TRBJ2-5; D gene uncertain. With 4 bases removed from V and 7 bases from J, the gap between germline ends came to 13 bases. CDR1 SGHTA and CDR2 FQGTGA come from the germline V gene. This CDR3 spans 13 amino acids. The CDR3 DNA is TGTGCCAGCAGCTCATCGACGGTGGGGACCCAGTACTTC. Its protein product is CASSSSTVGTQYF.